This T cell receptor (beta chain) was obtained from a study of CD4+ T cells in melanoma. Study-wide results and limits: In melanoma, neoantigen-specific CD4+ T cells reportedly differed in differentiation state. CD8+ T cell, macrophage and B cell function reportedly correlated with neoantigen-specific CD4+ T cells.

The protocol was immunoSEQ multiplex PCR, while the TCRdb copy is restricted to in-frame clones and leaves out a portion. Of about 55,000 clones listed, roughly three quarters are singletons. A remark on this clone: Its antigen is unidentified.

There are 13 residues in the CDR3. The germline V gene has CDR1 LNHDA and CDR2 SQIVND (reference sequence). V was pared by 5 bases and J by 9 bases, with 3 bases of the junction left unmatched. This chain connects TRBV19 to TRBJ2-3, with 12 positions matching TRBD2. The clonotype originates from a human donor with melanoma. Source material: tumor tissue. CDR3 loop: CASSPTSGGTQYF. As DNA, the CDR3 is TGTGCCAGTAGTCCCACTAGCGGGGGGACGCAGTATTTT.